This T cell receptor (beta chain) was retrieved from a study of early T cells in non-severe SARS-CoV-2 infection. For the study at large: Chains were not paired, and sequencing was done on bulk RNA from unsorted whole blood. Study findings and constraints: Using VDJdb, the matching emphasized anti-spike CD8 responses while missing private and CD4 specificities.

In its sample, this clonotype was seen a few times. Its antigen remains unidentified. Attachment of unique molecular identifiers was made to individual cDNA molecules. MiXCR, applied by TCRdb to the 5' RACE reads, yields one record per CDR3 protein. The sample shows under 95,000 distinct CDR3 sequences, about 15% of them seen only once. The sample comprised whole blood. This clonotype originated in an adult who was a healthcare worker with PCR-confirmed SARS-CoV-2 infection or an uninfected control (not recorded which).

CDR3 DNA: TGCGCCAGCAGCCAGCCACTAGCGGGAGTGGCAGATACGCAGTATTTT. Encoded protein: CASSQPLAGVADTQYF. This rearrangement joins TRBV4-3 to TRBJ2-3, with 11 bases lining up with TRBD2. The V and J ends lost 3 bases and 4 bases, in that order; junction bases with no gene match: 6. The CDR3 runs 16 residues. Germline CDR1 is LGHNA and CDR2 is YSLEER.